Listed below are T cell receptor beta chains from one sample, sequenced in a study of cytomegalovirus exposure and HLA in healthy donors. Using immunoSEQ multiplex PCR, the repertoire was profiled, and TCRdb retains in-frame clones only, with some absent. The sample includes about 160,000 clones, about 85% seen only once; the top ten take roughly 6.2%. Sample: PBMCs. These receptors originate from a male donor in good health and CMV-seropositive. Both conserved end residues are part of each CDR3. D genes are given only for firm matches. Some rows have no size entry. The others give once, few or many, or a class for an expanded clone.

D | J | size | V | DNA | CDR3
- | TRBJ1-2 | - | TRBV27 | TGTGCCAGCAAAGGAGGGTCCTATGGCTACACCTTC | CASKGGSYGYTF
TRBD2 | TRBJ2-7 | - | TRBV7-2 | TGTGCCAGCAGAAACTCAGCGGGAGGACAAGCGAAGCAGTACTTC | CASRNSAGGQAKQYF
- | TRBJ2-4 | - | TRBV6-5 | TGTGCCAGCAGTTACGTCCCGGGGGCCAAAAACATTCAGTACTTC | CASSYVPGAKNIQYF
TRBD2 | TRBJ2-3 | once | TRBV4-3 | TGCGCCAGCAGCCCATTTGGGACTAGCGGCACAGATACGCAGTATTTT | CASSPFGTSGTDTQYF
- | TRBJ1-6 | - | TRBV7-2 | TGTGCCAGCAGTCCAGGCCCACGGAATTCACCCCTCCACTTT | CASSPGPRNSPLHF
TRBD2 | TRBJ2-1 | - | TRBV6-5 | TGTGCCAGCAGTTCTAGCGGGAGGTACAATGAGCAGTTCTTC | CASSSSGRYNEQFF
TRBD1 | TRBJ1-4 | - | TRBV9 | TGTGCCAGCAGCACACGACAGGGGACAAGAGAAAAACTGTTTTTT | CASSTRQGTREKLFF
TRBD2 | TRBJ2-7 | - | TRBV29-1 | TGCAGCGTTGAACCAGCGGGAGCCCAGGAGCAGTACTTC | CSVEPAGAQEQYF
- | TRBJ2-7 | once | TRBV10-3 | TGTGCCATCAGTTTGGGGGCCCACGAGCAGTACTTC | CAISLGAHEQYF
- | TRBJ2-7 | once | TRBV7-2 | TGTGCCAGCAGCTTAAGCCACTACGAGCAGTACTTC | CASSLSHYEQYF
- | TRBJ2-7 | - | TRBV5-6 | TGTGCCAGCAGCTTGGCCGGGACTTTCTACGAGCAGTACTTC | CASSLAGTFYEQYF
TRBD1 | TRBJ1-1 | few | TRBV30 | TGTGCCTGGAGCCTAAGTCGGACAGGAAGCGCTTTCTTT | CAWSLSRTGSAFF
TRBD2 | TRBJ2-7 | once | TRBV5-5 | TGTGCCAGCAGCTTACTAGCGGGAGTTGCCTACGAGCAGTACTTC | CASSLLAGVAYEQYF
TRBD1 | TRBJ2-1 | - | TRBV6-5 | TGTGCCAGCAGGCCGGGACAGGGTGGGTACAATGAGCAGTTCTTC | CASRPGQGGYNEQFF
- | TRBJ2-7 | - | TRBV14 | TGTGCCAGCAGCCAAGCCGCAAAACCGGGCTACGAGCAGTACTTC | CASSQAAKPGYEQYF
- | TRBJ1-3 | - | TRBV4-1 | TGCGCCAGCAGCCTTTCCCGATCTCAAGGAGGCTCTGGAAACACCATATATTTT | CASSLSRSQGGSGNTIYF
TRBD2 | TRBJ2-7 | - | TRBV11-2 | TGTGCCAGCAGCTCCTATTACAGGACTAGAAAAGCCTACGAGCAGTACTTC | CASSSYYRTRKAYEQYF
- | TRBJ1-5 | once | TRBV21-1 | TGTGCCAGCAGCCAAGACAGGGGGCCCCTTTATAGCAATCAGCCCCAGCATTTT | CASSQDRGPLYSNQPQHF
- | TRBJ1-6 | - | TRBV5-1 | TGCGCCAGCAGCCCGGAGGGCCAGGGACGGAATTCACCCCTCCACTTT | CASSPEGQGRNSPLHF
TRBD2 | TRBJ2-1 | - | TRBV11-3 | TGTGCCAGCAGCCCAGCGGGAGGGTCCTACAATGAGCAGTTCTTC | CASSPAGGSYNEQFF
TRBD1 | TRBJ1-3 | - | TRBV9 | TGTGCCAGCAGCCCGTGGGACAGCTCTGGAAACACCATATATTTT | CASSPWDSSGNTIYF
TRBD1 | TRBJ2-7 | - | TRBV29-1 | TGCAGCGTCGAAGACAGGGCCTACGAGCAGTACTTC | CSVEDRAYEQYF
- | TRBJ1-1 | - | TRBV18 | TGTGCCAGCTCACCACCCGTAAGGGGTAGATTTAATGAAGCTTTCTTT | CASSPPVRGRFNEAFF
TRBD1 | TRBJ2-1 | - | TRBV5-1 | TGCGCCAGCAGCTTGCCGGGACAGGGGGCTAATGAGCAGTTCTTC | CASSLPGQGANEQFF
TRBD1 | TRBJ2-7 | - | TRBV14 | TGTGCCAGCAGCCAAGGACGGACAGGCCCCTACGAGCAGTACTTC | CASSQGRTGPYEQYF
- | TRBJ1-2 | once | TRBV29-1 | TGCAGCGTTGAAGCGAGGGAAAACTATGGCTACACCTTC | CSVEARENYGYTF
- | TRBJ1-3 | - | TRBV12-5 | TGTGCTAGTGGGTTCGAATCAGGGACTGGAAACACCATATATTTT | CASGFESGTGNTIYF
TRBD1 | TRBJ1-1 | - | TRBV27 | TGTGCCAGCAGTCTAAGACAGGGGGCCTTTCGGCTGGCTGAAGCTTTCTTT | CASSLRQGAFRLAEAFF
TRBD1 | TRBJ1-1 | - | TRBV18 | TGTGCCAGCTCCCACGACAGGGACGAAGCTTTCTTT | CASSHDRDEAFF
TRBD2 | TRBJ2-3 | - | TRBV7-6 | TGTGCCAGCAGCTTACTAGCGGGGCTCCTTGGCGCAGATACGCAGTATTTT | CASSLLAGLLGADTQYF
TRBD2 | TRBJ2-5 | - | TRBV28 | TGTGCCAGCAGTTTAAAATGGGGAGCGGGACCTAACCAAGAGACCCAGTACTTC | CASSLKWGAGPNQETQYF
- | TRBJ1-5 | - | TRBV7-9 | TGTGCCAGCAGCTTAGGACCGATAAGTGGGGGCGCCGGAAATCAGCCCCAGCATTTT | CASSLGPISGGAGNQPQHF
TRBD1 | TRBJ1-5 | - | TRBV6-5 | TGTGCCAGCAGTTTGGCAGGGGGTCAGCCCCAGCATTTT | CASSLAGGQPQHF
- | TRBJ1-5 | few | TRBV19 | TGTGCCAGTAGTATAGAGGCAGGGAGGGATCAGCCCCAGCATTTT | CASSIEAGRDQPQHF
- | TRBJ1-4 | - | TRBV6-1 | TGTGCCAGCAGTGAAGCGACCAGCGCAACTAATGAAAAACTGTTTTTT | CASSEATSATNEKLFF
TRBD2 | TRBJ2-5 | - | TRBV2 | TGTGCCGAGAGTGGGAGGGTAAGGGAGACCCAGTACTTC | CAESGRVRETQYF
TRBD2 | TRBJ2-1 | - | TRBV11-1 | TGTGCCAGCAGCTTAGGGGCTAGCGGGGACAATGAGCAGTTCTTC | CASSLGASGDNEQFF
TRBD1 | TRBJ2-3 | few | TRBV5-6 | TGTGCCAGCAGCTACGTCAGGGGGCTTAGCACAGATACGCAGTATTTT | CASSYVRGLSTDTQYF
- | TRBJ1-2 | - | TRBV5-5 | TGTGCCAGCAGCCAAGCTTATGGCTACACCTTC | CASSQAYGYTF
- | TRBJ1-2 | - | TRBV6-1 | TGTGCCAGCAGTGAATCGGGGGAAGCCTATGGCTACACCTTC | CASSESGEAYGYTF
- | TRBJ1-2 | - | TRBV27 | TGTGCCAGCAGTTCGCACAGGGCCAATGGCTACACCTTC | CASSSHRANGYTF
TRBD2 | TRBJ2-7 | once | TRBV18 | TGTGCCAGCTCACCCCCGGGCGCTAGCGGGAGGTACGAGCAGTACTTC | CASSPPGASGRYEQYF
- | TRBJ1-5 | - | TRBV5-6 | TGTGCCAGCAGCTTGGGGGGCCCTAATCAGCCCCAGCATTTT | CASSLGGPNQPQHF
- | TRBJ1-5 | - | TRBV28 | TGTGCCAGCAGGGCCGACAGACCCTACTATCAGCCCCAGCATTTT | CASRADRPYYQPQHF
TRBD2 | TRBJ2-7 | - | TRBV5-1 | TGCGCCAGCAGCCTCGGACTAGCGAAAGGCGAGCAGTACTTC | CASSLGLAKGEQYF
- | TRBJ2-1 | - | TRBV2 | TGTGCCAGCAGCGCCACAGGCACGGTTGTTCGTGAGCAGTTCTTC | CASSATGTVVREQFF
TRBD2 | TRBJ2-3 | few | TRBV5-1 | TGCGCCAGCAGCTGGGCAATCGGACTAGCGGGAGGGAGCACAGATACGCAGTATTTT | CASSWAIGLAGGSTDTQYF
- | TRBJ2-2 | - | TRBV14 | TGTGCCAGCAGCCAAGATCGCTACGGGGCGGGACGAAGGCCCGGGGAGCTGTTTTTT | CASSQDRYGAGRRPGELFF
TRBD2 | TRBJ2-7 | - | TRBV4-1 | TGCGCCAGCAGCAAAGCCGCACTAGCGCAGACCTACGAGCAGTACTTC | CASSKAALAQTYEQYF
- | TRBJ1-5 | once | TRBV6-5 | TGTGCCAGCAGTTACGACACCAATCAGCCCCAGCATTTT | CASSYDTNQPQHF
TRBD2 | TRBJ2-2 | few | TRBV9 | TGTGCCAGCAGCGTGGGACTAGCGGGAGTTGTAAGCGGGGAGCTGTTTTTT | CASSVGLAGVVSGELFF
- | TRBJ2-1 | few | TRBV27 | TGTGCCAGCAGTCGGACAAGTTTCAATGAGCAGTTCTTC | CASSRTSFNEQFF
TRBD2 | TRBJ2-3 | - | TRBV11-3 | TGTGCCAGCAGCTCACTTAGCGGGAACGGGGGCACAGATACGCAGTATTTT | CASSSLSGNGGTDTQYF
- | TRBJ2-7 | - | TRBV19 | TGTGCCAGTATGCGGGGATACGAGCAGTACTTC | CASMRGYEQYF
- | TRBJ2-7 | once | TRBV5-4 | TGTGCCAGCAGCCCGAGCGGCCCCTACGAGCAGTACTTC | CASSPSGPYEQYF